The 8 T cell receptor beta chains listed next were all sequenced from one sample in a study of blood T cell repertoires in COVID-19. Generated by immunoSEQ multiplex PCR, the TCRdb table keeps only in-frame clones and is missing some. In the table there are about 80,000 clones, approximately 82% of which are singletons. Material for sequencing was peripheral blood. These receptors were collected from a human donor in a cohort sampled during active COVID-19.

The sample holds a few counts of this clone. The rearrangement links TRBV28 to TRBJ2-7; 10 bases are shared with TRBD1. CDR1 is MDHEN and CDR2 is SYDVKM in the germline V gene. Trimming at V came to 5 bases and at J to 2 bases, leaving 6 bases not matched to a gene. The CDR3 extends over 15 amino acids. The CDR3 spells CASSPSTGGAYEQYF. CDR3 DNA sequence: TGTGCCAGCAGTCCCTCGACAGGGGGCGCCTACGAGCAGTACTTC.

In this sample, this clone turned up a few times. The V and J genes are TRBV30 and TRBJ2-3; TRBD2 agrees at 7 bases. The germline gives CDR1 GTSNPN, CDR2 SVGIG (reference sequence). The V and J ends lost 7 bases and 4 bases, in that order; junction bases with no gene match: 8. The CDR3 covers 13 residues. The CDR3 bases are TGTGCCTTAACGCGGGGGTTTCCAGATACGCAGTATTTT. Amino acid sequence: CALTRGFPDTQYF.

The J gene is TRBJ1-6, the V gene TRBV9; TRBD1 is a possible D gene (6 bases). From germline, CDR1 is SGDLS and CDR2 YYNGEE. The CDR3 is 15 residues long. The germline V and J ends were trimmed by 3 bases and 4 bases, with 11 bases remaining between them. The CDR3 DNA follows: TGTGCCAGCAGCGCCGGGACACCTTATAATTCACCCCTCCACTTT. Translating it yields CASSAGTPYNSPLHF.

The chain has TRBV20-1 and TRBJ2-1, with D perhaps TRBD2 (6 bases). Germline loops: CDR1 DFQATT, CDR2 SNEGSKA (reference sequence). Trimming shortened V by 3 bases and J by 10 bases, and 16 bases separated the two germline ends. CDR3 length: 13 amino acids. The CDR3 is CSASIGSSQEQFF. CDR3 nucleotide sequence: TGCAGTGCTAGTATCGGGAGCAGTCAGGAGCAGTTCTTC.

The genes are TRBV6-5 and TRBJ1-2, with a weak D call TRBD1 (6 bases). V lost 4 bases and J lost 0, with 12 bases in between. The CDR3 loop spans 15 amino acids. Germline lookup yields CDR1 MNHEY and CDR2 SVGAGI. Here the CDR3 reads CASSSTGSPNYGYTF. The CDR3 coding sequence is TGTGCCAGCAGTTCCACAGGGAGTCCTAACTATGGCTACACCTTC.

This sequence joins TRBV4-1 and TRBJ1-2; D possibly corresponds to TRBD1 (6 bases). The germline V and J ends were trimmed by 1 base and 2 bases, with 17 bases remaining between them. CDR1 is MGHRA, CDR2 YSYEKL, per germline. The CDR3 sequence is 17 residues long. The CDR3 DNA reads as TGCGCCAGCAGCCAAGGAACTACAGGGAACGCAAACTATGGCTACACCTTC. The encoded protein is CASSQGTTGNANYGYTF.

The rearrangement links TRBV7-9 to TRBJ1-4; possible D gene TRBD1, 6 bases. The CDR3 totals 14 residues. Trimming pared 5 bases from V and 7 bases from J, leaving 14 bases between. CDR1 is SEHNR, CDR2 FQNEAQ, per germline (reference sequence). The CDR3 sequence is CASSPGGLSEKLFF. The CDR3 bases are TGTGCCAGCAGCCCGGGGGGGCTTAGTGAAAAACTGTTTTTT. The whole variable domain, filled in from reference TRBV7-9 and TRBJ1-4, reads DTGVSQNPRHKITKRGQNVTFRCDPISEHNRLYWYRQTLGQGPEFLTYFQNEAQLEKSRLLSDRFSAERPKGSFSTLEIQRTEQGDSAMYLCASSPGGLSEKLFFGSGTQLSVL.

This chain joins TRBV6-6 and TRBJ2-2; 10 bases agree with TRBD1. This CDR3 has 15 residues. Germline V gives CDR1 MNHNY, CDR2 SVGAGI (reference sequence). V dropped 5 bases and J dropped 2; count of bases not matched to a gene: 2. CDR3 sequence: CASSGTGANTGELFF. The CDR3 DNA reads TGTGCCAGCAGTGGGACAGGGGCCAACACCGGGGAGCTGTTTTTT.